The TCR beta chain under discussion was sequenced for a study of tumor T cells in aggressive B-cell lymphoma. CDR3 length equals 16 residues. With V trimmed by 4 bases and J by 7 bases, 10 bases remained unmatched. Germline V gene lookup returns CDR1 GTSNPN and CDR2 SVGIG (reference sequence). Repertoires were generated with immunoSEQ multiplex PCR, while TCRdb's copy carries only in-frame clones and drops some. Among 3,100 or so clones, around 94% were seen once, and the ten largest hold over 7%. The J gene is TRBJ1-6, the V gene TRBV30; the match to TRBD1 covers 10 bases. The sequenced sample consisted of tumor tissue. The sequence was collected from an adult with diffuse large B cell lymphoma. The CDR3 DNA reads as TGTGCCTGGATGAGACAGGGGGCGGCAAGGAATTCACCCCTCCACTTT. Translated: CAWMRQGAARNSPLHF.